The 25 T cell receptor beta chains below all came from one sample that was sequenced in a study of CD8 T cells in ankylosing spondylitis. TCRdb used MiXCR to reprocess the 5' RACE reads, holding one entry per CDR3 protein. The table has roughly 90,000 distinct CDR3 sequences, roughly 8.7% seen once; the top ten hold about a tenth. Sequencing was carried out using blood, either unsorted or a sorted T cell fraction (not recorded which). The receptors shown here come from a male donor with ankylosing spondylitis or in good health (not recorded which).

This clonotype was detected many times. Germline is not matched at one junction end, which may reflect a read error. This chain links TRBV12-3 or TRBV12-4 with TRBJ2-5, with 8 bases matching TRBD1. The CDR3 sequence is 11 residues long. This CDR3 reads CASSIGQGMDF. CDR3 nucleotide sequence: TGTGCCAGCAGTATAGGACAGGGAATGGACTTC.

This clonotype was found many times. The chain joins TRBV20-1 to TRBJ2-7; 7 positions match TRBD1. Trimming removed 5 bases from V and 2 bases from J; junction bases left unmatched: 9. The CDR3 runs to 14 residues. Germline V lookup: CDR1 DFQATT, CDR2 SNEGSKA (reference sequence). The CDR3 is CSASKPDRPYEQYF. The DNA of the CDR3 is TGCAGTGCTTCTAAGCCGGACAGGCCCTACGAGCAGTACTTC.

At least ten counts were recorded for this clonotype. The chain recombines TRBV7-9 with TRBJ1-5, with 9 bases lining up with TRBD1. The CDR3 sequence is 15 residues long. Germline assignment: CDR1 SEHNR and CDR2 FQNEAQ (reference sequence). Losses at the gene ends were 5 bases for V and 4 bases for J; bases not matched to a gene: 6. CDR3 sequence reads: CASSRDRGGNQPQHF. The CDR3 nucleotides read TGTGCCAGCAGCCGCGACAGGGGGGGAAATCAGCCCCAGCATTTT.

In this sample, this clonotype turned up many times. The chain recombines TRBV4-3 with TRBJ1-1, with no clear D. V lost 1 base and J 3 bases, leaving 6 bases between the germline ends. The germline CDR1 and CDR2 sequences are LGHNA and YSLEER. There are 13 residues in the CDR3. The CDR3 sequence is CASSQAVYTEAFF. CDR3 DNA: TGCGCCAGCAGCCAAGCGGTTTACACTGAAGCTTTCTTT.

This clonotype was observed at least ten times. The chain employs TRBV20-1 and TRBJ1-2; D is uncertain. From germline, CDR1 is DFQATT and CDR2 SNEGSKA (reference sequence). The CDR3 is made up of 15 amino acids. Deletions cut 0 bases from V and 4 bases from J, with 15 bases between. Written as DNA, the CDR3 is TGCAGTGCTAGAGAGGAGGGCAACCCCCTCTATGGCTACACCTTC. Translation: CSAREEGNPLYGYTF.

This clonotype came up many times. The chain is built from TRBV6-6 and TRBJ2-7; D call uncertain. The germline V and J ends were trimmed by 6 bases and 6 bases, with 15 bases remaining between them. This CDR3 is built from 13 residues. The germline CDR1 and CDR2 sequences are MNHNY and SVGAGI (reference sequence). The CDR3 reads CASSLARASEQYF. CDR3 bases: TGTGCCAGCAGCCTCGCCCGAGCCAGCGAGCAGTACTTC.

In its sample, this clonotype was seen many times. This chain links TRBV12-3 or TRBV12-4 with TRBJ1-5; no clear D. V lost 5 bases, J lost 11 bases, and 16 bases lay in between. The CDR3 extends over 13 amino acids. CDR3 coding DNA: TGTGCCAGCAGTCCCGGGCTTCCGACGTCCCAGCATTTT. This encodes CASSPGLPTSQHF.

This clonotype came up many times. This chain joins TRBV6-1 and TRBJ1-3; 9 bases map to TRBD1. CDR3 size: 18 residues. Germline assignment: CDR1 MNHNS and CDR2 SASEGT. V dropped 6 bases and J dropped 0; count of bases not matched to a gene: 12. CDR3 sequence: CASSPMRGQGNSGNTIYF. The CDR3 DNA reads as TGTGCCAGCAGCCCCATGCGGGGACAGGGAAACTCTGGAAACACCATATATTTT.

This clonotype was recorded at least ten times. The chain links TRBV28 to TRBJ2-3; D unresolved. There are 16 residues in the CDR3. CDR1 is MDHEN, CDR2 SYDVKM, per germline. V gave up 1 base and J gave up 2 bases, with 13 bases separating them. CDR3 bases: TGTGCCAGCAGTTTATTTCCAGCCACTAACACAGATACGCAGTATTTT. Amino acid sequence: CASSLFPATNTDTQYF. The complete variable domain, with remaining parts taken from reference TRBV28 and TRBJ2-3, reads DVKVTQSSRYLVKRTGEKVFLECVQDMDHENMFWYRQDPGLGLRLIYFSYDVKMKEKGDIPEGYSVSREKKERFSLILESASTNQTSMYLCASSLFPATNTDTQYFGPGTRLTVL.

This clonotype has a count of ten or more. The chain links TRBV7-2 to TRBJ2-3; 10 nucleotides match TRBD2. J gave up 2 bases and V 2 bases, and 1 base lay outside the gene matches. The germline V gene encodes CDR1 SGHTA and CDR2 FQGNSA. This CDR3 has 15 amino acids. CDR3 DNA: TGTGCCAGCAGCTTAACTAGCGGGGTCACAGATACGCAGTATTTT. Translating gives CASSLTSGVTDTQYF. The variable domain in full, with the rest retrieved from reference TRBV7-2 and TRBJ2-3, is GAGVSQSPSNKVTEKGKDVELRCDPISGHTALYWYRQSLGQGLEFLIYFQGNSAPDKSGLPSDRFSAERTGGSVSTLTIQRTQQEDSAVYLCASSLTSGVTDTQYFGPGTRLTVL.

This clonotype was recorded many times. The rearrangement uses TRBV7-2 and TRBJ1-4; TRBD1 matches 8 bases. CDR1 and CDR2 (germline): SGHTA, FQGNSA. V shed 1 base, J shed 8 bases, and the junction held 6 bases outside the gene matches. The CDR3 is 15 amino acids. The DNA for the CDR3 is TGTGCCAGCAGCTTAGGCAGGGGGCGTTGGGAAAAACTGTTTTTT. Amino acid sequence: CASSLGRGRWEKLFF.

A few counts support this clonotype. V and J are TRBV10-3 and TRBJ2-1; 7 bases match TRBD1. Germline V gene data show CDR1 as ENHRY and CDR2 as SYGVKD. The CDR3 is made up of 15 amino acids. V shed 4 bases, J shed 3 bases, and the junction held 6 bases outside the gene matches. The CDR3 nucleotides are TGTGCCATCAGTGTAAGAGGACAGGACTACAATGAGCAGTTCTTC. Its protein product is CAISVRGQDYNEQFF.

The chain employs TRBV30 and TRBJ2-2, with D uncertain. Germline values: CDR1 GTSNPN, CDR2 SVGIG (reference sequence). V was clipped by 0 bases and J by 4 bases, with 9 bases between them. This CDR3 region has 14 residues. The CDR3 spells CAWSVSSVTGELFF. CDR3 bases: TGTGCCTGGAGTGTCTCCTCGGTCACCGGGGAGCTGTTTTTT.

The table lists this clonotype with a few counts. At one end the junction does not follow the germline gene, possibly because of a read error. The rearrangement joins TRBV29-1 to TRBJ2-6; 7 bases line up with TRBD2. This CDR3 has 15 residues. The germline gives CDR1 SQVTM, CDR2 ANQGSEA. The DNA of the CDR3 is TGCAGCGTTGACCTGGGGAGGGCTGGGGCCAACGCCCTGACTTTC. As protein: CSVDLGRAGANALTF.

In this sample, this clonotype turned up many times. This chain connects TRBV28 to TRBJ2-5, with a possible D match to TRBD2 (6 bases). The CDR3 length is 11 residues. Germline CDR1 and CDR2: MDHEN and SYDVKM. V was trimmed by 5 bases and J by 14 bases, leaving 15 bases between them. The CDR3, as DNA: TGTGCCAGCAGTCCTCGGGACTTATTTTACTTC. Translated: CASSPRDLFYF.

This clonotype was observed at least ten times. CDR3 nucleotide sequence: TGCGCCAGCAGCTTGGTGCAGAACTATGGCTACACCTTC. This codes for CASSLVQNYGYTF. The chain recombines TRBV5-1 with TRBJ1-2; D is undetermined. Germline V gene sequence: CDR1 SGHRS, CDR2 YFSETQ. The CDR3 has 13 residues. Between the trimmed V and J ends, which lost 0 bases and 2 bases, there was a span of 5 bases. Filled out from reference TRBV5-1 and TRBJ1-2, the complete variable domain reads KAGVTQTPRYLIKTRGQQVTLSCSPISGHRSVSWYQQTPGQGLQFLFEYFSETQRNKGNFPGRFSGRQFSNSRSEMNVSTLELGDSALYLCASSLVQNYGYTFGSGTRLTVV.

This clonotype appeared many times. Here the CDR3 DNA reads TGCAGTGCTAAAGTCGCCGGGACAGGGGGCAAGCAGTACTTC. As protein: CSAKVAGTGGKQYF. The V and J genes are TRBV20-1 and TRBJ2-7; TRBD1 matches 12 bases. V shed 4 bases, J shed 8 bases, and the junction held 9 bases outside the gene matches. The CDR3 sequence is 14 residues long. Germline values: CDR1 DFQATT, CDR2 SNEGSKA (reference sequence).

This clonotype was counted many times. The gene calls are TRBV20-1 and TRBJ2-3; D is unresolved. The V and J ends lost 5 bases and 4 bases respectively, with 13 bases between them. The CDR3 contains 13 residues. Germline values: CDR1 DFQATT, CDR2 SNEGSKA (reference sequence). The CDR3 sequence is CSAEGPAADTQYF. In DNA, the CDR3 is TGCAGTGCTGAAGGACCCGCGGCAGATACGCAGTATTTT.

The sample holds many counts of this clonotype. This chain links TRBV15 with TRBJ2-1; D not certain. The CDR3 is 16 residues long. Trimming shortened V by 6 bases and J by 6 bases, and 21 bases separated the two germline ends. Germline CDR1 LNHNV, CDR2 YYDKDF (reference sequence). For the CDR3, the DNA is TGTGCCACCAGTAGATCCGCCCCCCCGAAGCTCAATGAGCAGTTCTTC. This sequence encodes CATSRSAPPKLNEQFF.

The gene calls are TRBV29-1 and TRBJ1-1; 7 bases map to TRBD1. The length of the CDR3 is 13 residues. Trimming cost V 4 bases and J 3 bases; bases outside gene matches: 5. The germline V gene has CDR1 SQVTM and CDR2 ANQGSEA. CDR3 sequence: CSVGRGPDTEAFF. The CDR3 DNA follows: TGCAGCGTTGGTAGGGGGCCGGACACTGAAGCTTTCTTT.

This clonotype was detected a few times. V and J are TRBV12-3 or TRBV12-4 and TRBJ2-1; 7 bases are a match to TRBD2. The CDR3 length is 13 residues. The CDR3 DNA is TGTACCACCGGGGGAACTAGCGCCAATGAGCAGTTCTTC. It codes for CTTGGTSANEQFF.

In its sample, this clonotype was seen a few times. The rearrangement links TRBV11-3 to TRBJ1-4; a weak D match, TRBD1 (5 bases). The CDR3 runs to 15 residues. V shed 5 bases and J shed 2 bases, with 12 bases lying between them. CDR1 and CDR2 from the germline V gene are SGHNT and YENEEA. In nucleotides, the CDR3 is TGTGCCAGCAGCCTCCCGGGACGGACTAATGAAAAACTGTTTTTT. Its protein product is CASSLPGRTNEKLFF.

There are many counts of this clonotype. The V call is TRBV20-1, the J call TRBJ2-3; TRBD1 agrees at 9 bases. The CDR3 is 14 residues long. The germline V gene has CDR1 DFQATT and CDR2 SNEGSKA (reference sequence). Trimming cost V 5 bases and J 1 base; bases outside gene matches: 4. CDR3 residues: CSAQDRGGTDTQYF. CDR3 in DNA: TGCAGTGCTCAGGACAGGGGCGGCACAGATACGCAGTATTTT.

This clonotype was detected many times. The chain employs TRBV6-2 or TRBV6-3 and TRBJ2-7, with TRBD2 identical over 8 bases. The junction had 3 bases not matched to a gene; V was cut back by 4 bases and J by 4 bases. Germline CDR1 MNHEY, CDR2 SVGEGT. The CDR3 runs to 13 residues. The CDR3 DNA sequence: TGTGCCAGCAGTTTTAGCGGGGCGTACGAGCAGTACTTC. It specifies CASSFSGAYEQYF.

Many counts were recorded for this clonotype. The V gene is TRBV7-8, the J gene TRBJ1-1, with D uncertain. CDR3 length equals 10 residues. Germline CDR1 reads SGHVS; CDR2 reads FQNEAQ. V lost 9 bases, J lost 1 base, and 3 bases lay in between. In DNA, the CDR3 is TGTGCCAGTTCGAACACTGAAGCTTTCTTT. As protein: CASSNTEAFF.